This T cell receptor (beta chain) derives from a study of blood T cells in healthy people across ages. The CDR3 runs to 11 residues. Germline loops: CDR1 DFQATT, CDR2 SNEGSKA (reference sequence). Trimming cost V 6 bases and J 4 bases, with 9 bases left between them. As to this clonotype: The antigen is undetermined.

A sample-barcoded 5' primer and a J-beta primer mix were used in a second PCR of about 7 to 12 cycles. TCRdb processed the 5' RACE reads anew with MiXCR; each CDR3 protein has one entry. The data show more than 900,000 distinct CDR3 sequences, roughly a quarter seen once. Overall study findings and caveats: Nothing was known about donor CMV status, and this possibly confounded expanded clonotype changes.

The sample was also linked to a second study, of T cells of mothers and their children.

The receptor comes from a girl aged 2 to 10 in good health. Sequencing was done on a sample of blood. The chain joins TRBV20-1 to TRBJ2-5; no clear D gene. As DNA, the CDR3 is TGCAGTGCAGGAATGGGAGAGACCCAGTACTTC. Translated, it gives CSAGMGETQYF.